This paragraph reports one TCR beta chain. Its antigen remains unknown. This sample is drawn from a study of cytomegalovirus exposure and HLA in healthy donors. Use of 60 Vbeta and 13 Jbeta primers characterized the PCR. Here immunoSEQ multiplex PCR was the method, and the copy in TCRdb shows in-frame clones only, minus some. Of under 300,000 clones in the sample, about 66% were seen once. Study-wide findings and caveats: In vitro checks showed that a few CMV-associated chains really do target CMV antigens. Later on, a genetic analysis was performed. It linked a missense variant in DCLRE1C with V- and J-gene trimming of TCR beta. Within an earlier analysis, most TCR beta V segments proved productive either about 87% or about 30% of the time.

The TCR originated in a female donor in good health and CMV-seronegative. Sequenced material: PBMCs.

The CDR3 spells CASSEYQTTIAFF. CDR3 DNA sequence: TGTGCCAGCAGTGAATACCAGACAACAATAGCTTTCTTT. The chain links TRBV2 to TRBJ1-1; D unclear. The CDR3 is 13 residues long. The V gene lost 2 bases and the J gene lost 10 bases, with 14 bases spanning the gap. Germline CDR1 SNHLY, CDR2 FYNNEI.